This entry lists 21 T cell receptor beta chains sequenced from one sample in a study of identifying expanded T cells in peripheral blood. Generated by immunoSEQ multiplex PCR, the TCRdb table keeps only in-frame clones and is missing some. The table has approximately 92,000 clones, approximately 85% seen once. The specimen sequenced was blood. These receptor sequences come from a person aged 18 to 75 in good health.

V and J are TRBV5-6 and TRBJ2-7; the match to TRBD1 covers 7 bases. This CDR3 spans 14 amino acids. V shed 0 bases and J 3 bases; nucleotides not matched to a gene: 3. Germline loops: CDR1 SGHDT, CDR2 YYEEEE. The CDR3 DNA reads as TGTGCCAGCAGCTTGGGAAGGACAGGCTACGAGCAGTACTTC. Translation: CASSLGRTGYEQYF.

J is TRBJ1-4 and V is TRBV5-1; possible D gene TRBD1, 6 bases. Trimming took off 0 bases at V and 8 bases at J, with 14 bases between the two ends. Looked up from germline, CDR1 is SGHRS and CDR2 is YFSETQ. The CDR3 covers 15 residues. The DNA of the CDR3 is TGCGCCAGCAGCTTGGCCTTTGGGGGCTCCGAAAAACTGTTTTTT. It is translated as CASSLAFGGSEKLFF.

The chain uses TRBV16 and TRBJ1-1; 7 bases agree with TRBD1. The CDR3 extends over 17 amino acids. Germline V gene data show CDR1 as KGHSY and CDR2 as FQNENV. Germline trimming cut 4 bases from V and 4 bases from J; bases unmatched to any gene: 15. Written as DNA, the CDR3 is TGTGCCAGCAGCCCTCTCCTCTCGACAGGGTCGGGCACTGAAGCTTTCTTT. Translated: CASSPLLSTGSGTEAFF.

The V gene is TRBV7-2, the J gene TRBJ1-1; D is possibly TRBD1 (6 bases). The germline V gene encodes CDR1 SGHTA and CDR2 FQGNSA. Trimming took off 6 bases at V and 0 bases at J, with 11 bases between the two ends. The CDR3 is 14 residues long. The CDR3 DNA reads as TGTGCCAGCAGTTCACAGGGCATGAACACTGAAGCTTTCTTT. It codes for CASSSQGMNTEAFF.

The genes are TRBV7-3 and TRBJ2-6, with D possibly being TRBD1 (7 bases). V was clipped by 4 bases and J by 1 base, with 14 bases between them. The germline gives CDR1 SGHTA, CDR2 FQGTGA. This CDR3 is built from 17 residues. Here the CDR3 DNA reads TGTGCCAGCAGCTGGGGGGACAGAGGATCTGGGGCCAACGTCCTGACTTTC. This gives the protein CASSWGDRGSGANVLTF.

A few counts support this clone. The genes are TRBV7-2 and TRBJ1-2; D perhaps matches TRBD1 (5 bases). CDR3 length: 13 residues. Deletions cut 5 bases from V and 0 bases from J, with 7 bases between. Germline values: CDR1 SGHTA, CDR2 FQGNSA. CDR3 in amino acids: CASSQTANYGYTF. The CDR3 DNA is TGTGCCAGCAGCCAGACAGCTAACTATGGCTACACCTTC.

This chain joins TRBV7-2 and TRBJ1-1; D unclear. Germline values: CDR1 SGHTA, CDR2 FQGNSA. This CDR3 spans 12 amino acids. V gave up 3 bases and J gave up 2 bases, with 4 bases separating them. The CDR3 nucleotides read TGTGCCAGCAGCTTTCCAAACACTGAAGCTTTCTTT. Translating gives CASSFPNTEAFF. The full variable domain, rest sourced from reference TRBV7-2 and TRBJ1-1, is GAGVSQSPSNKVTEKGKDVELRCDPISGHTALYWYRQSLGQGLEFLIYFQGNSAPDKSGLPSDRFSAERTGGSVSTLTIQRTQQEDSAVYLCASSFPNTEAFFGQGTRLTVV.

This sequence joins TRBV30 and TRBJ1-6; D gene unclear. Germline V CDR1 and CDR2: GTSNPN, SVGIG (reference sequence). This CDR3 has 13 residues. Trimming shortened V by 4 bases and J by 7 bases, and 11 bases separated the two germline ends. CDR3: CAWTGSSNSPLHF. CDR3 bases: TGTGCCTGGACCGGGTCATCGAATTCACCCCTCCACTTT.

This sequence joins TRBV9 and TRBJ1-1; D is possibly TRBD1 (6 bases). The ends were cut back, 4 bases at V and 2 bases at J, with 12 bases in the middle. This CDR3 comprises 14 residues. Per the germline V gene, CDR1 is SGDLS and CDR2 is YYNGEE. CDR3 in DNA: TGTGCCAGCAGCCAAGGACAGCGCAACACTGAAGCTTTCTTT. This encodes CASSQGQRNTEAFF. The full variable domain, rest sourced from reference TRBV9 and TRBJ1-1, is DSGVTQTPKHLITATGQRVTLRCSPRSGDLSVYWYQQSLDQGLQFLIQYYNGEERAKGNILERFSAQQFPDLHSELNLSSLELGDSALYFCASSQGQRNTEAFFGQGTRLTVV.

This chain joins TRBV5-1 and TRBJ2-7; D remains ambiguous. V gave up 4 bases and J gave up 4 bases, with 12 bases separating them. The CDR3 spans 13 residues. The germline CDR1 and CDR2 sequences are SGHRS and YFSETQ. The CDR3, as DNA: TGCGCCAGCAGCCTACAGCCCAGGTACGAGCAGTACTTC. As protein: CASSLQPRYEQYF.

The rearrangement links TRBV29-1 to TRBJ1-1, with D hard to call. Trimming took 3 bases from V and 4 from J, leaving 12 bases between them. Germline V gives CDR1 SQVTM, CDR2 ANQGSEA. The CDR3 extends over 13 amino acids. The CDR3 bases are TGCAGCGTTGAGGGGAGGCTCCGCACTGAAGCTTTCTTT. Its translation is CSVEGRLRTEAFF.

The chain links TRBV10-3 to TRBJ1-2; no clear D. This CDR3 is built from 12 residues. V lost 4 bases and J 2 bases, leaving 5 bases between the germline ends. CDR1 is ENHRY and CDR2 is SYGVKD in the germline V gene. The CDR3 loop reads CAISGGNYGYTF. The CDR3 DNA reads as TGTGCCATCAGTGGAGGGAACTATGGCTACACCTTC.

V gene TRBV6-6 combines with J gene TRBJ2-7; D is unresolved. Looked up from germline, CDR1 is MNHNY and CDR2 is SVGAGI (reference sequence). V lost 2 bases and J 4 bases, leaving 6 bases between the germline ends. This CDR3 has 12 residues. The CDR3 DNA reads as TGTGCCAGCAGTTACAGGTTATACGAGCAGTACTTC. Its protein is CASSYRLYEQYF.

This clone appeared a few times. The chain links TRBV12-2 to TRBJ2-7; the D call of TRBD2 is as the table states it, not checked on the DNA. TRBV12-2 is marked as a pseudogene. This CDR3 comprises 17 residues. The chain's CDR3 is CASRSPKGGGFSYEQYF. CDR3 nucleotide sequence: TGTGCAAGTCGCTCCCCTAAGGGCGGGGGGTTCTCCTACGAGCAGTACTTC.

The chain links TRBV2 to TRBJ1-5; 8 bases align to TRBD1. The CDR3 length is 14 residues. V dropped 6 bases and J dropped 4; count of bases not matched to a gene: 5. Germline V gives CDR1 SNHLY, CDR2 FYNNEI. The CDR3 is CASSSQGGNQPQHF. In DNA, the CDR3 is TGTGCCAGCAGCTCACAGGGGGGGAATCAGCCCCAGCATTTT.

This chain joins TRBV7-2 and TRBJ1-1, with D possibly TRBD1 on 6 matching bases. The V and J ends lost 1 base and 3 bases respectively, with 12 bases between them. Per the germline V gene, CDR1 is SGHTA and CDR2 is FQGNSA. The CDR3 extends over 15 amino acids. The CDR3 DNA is TGTGCCAGCAGCTTAGAGGGGGGGCGGGACACTGAAGCTTTCTTT. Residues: CASSLEGGRDTEAFF.

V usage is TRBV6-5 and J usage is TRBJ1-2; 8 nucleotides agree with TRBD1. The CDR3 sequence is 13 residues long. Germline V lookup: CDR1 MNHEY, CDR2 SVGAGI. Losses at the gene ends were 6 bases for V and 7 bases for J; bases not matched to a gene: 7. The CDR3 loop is CASSDRGLGGYTF. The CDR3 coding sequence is TGTGCCAGCAGCGACAGGGGCCTGGGTGGCTACACCTTC.

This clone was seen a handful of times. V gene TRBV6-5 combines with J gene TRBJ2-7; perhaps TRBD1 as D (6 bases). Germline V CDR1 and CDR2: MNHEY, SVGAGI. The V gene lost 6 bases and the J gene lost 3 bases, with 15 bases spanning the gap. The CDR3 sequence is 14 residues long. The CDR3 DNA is TGTGCCAGCAGCCCAGCCCCGACAGGCTACGAGCAGTACTTC. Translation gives CASSPAPTGYEQYF.

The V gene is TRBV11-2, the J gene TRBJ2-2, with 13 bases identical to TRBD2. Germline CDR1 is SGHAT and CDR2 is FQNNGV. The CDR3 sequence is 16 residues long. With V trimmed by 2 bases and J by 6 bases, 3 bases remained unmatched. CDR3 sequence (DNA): TGTGCCAGCAGCTTAAGAACTAGCGGGGGGGCCGGGGAGCTGTTTTTT. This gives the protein CASSLRTSGGAGELFF.

As DNA, the CDR3 is TGTGCCAGCACTAGTACAGGGACTGGAAACACCATATATTTT. This translates into CASTSTGTGNTIYF. This chain joins TRBV5-6 and TRBJ1-3; D is possibly TRBD1 (6 bases). Germline loops: CDR1 SGHDT, CDR2 YYEEEE. There are 14 residues in the CDR3. Trimming left V 6 bases short and J 2 bases short, with 12 bases between.

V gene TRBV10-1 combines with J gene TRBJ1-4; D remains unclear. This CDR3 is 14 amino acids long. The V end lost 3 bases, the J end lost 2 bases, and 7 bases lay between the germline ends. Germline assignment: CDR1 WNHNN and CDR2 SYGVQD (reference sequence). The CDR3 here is CASSDGGTNEKLFF. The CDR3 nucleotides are TGCGCCAGCAGTGATGGTGGGACTAATGAAAAACTGTTTTTT.